A selection of T cell receptor beta chains follows, all from one sample in a study of blood T cell repertoires in COVID-19. Measured with immunoSEQ multiplex PCR; TCRdb has only the in-frame clones, and not every one. The sample shows nearly 200,000 clones, around four fifths of them seen only once. The sequenced material came from peripheral blood. The source is a man in his sixties with COVID-19, enrolled during active disease. Each CDR3 is given with its conserved first and last residue. D genes are given only for firm matches. A row's size may be missing; if present it is once, few, many or a size class.

clone_size j_call v_call d_call cdr3_aa cdr3_nt
. TRBJ2-2 TRBV7-9 . CASSLGPGELFF TGTGCCAGCAGCCTGGGGCCCGGGGAGCTGTTTTTT
. TRBJ1-2 TRBV12-5 . CASGLVGGGYTF TGTGCTAGTGGTTTGGTAGGCGGAGGCTACACCTTC
. TRBJ2-1 TRBV5-1 . CASRPGNAYNEQFF TGCGCCAGCAGACCCGGTAATGCCTACAATGAGCAGTTCTTC
. TRBJ2-1 TRBV9 . CASSFIRGRDYINEQFF TGTGCCAGCAGCTTCATCAGAGGCAGAGACTACATCAATGAGCAGTTCTTC
. TRBJ1-6 TRBV18 . CASSPSGRTAGNSPLHF TGTGCCAGCTCACCATCGGGGAGGACCGCCGGGAATTCACCCCTCCACTTT
. TRBJ2-7 TRBV10-2 TRBD2 CASRVTSGASSYEQYF TGCGCCAGCAGGGTGACTAGCGGGGCAAGCTCCTACGAGCAGTACTTC
few TRBJ1-2 TRBV5-6 TRBD1 CASSLESPGQGRNYGYTF TGTGCCAGCAGCTTGGAGAGCCCCGGACAGGGGCGTAACTATGGCTACACCTTC
. TRBJ2-7 TRBV7-2 TRBD1 CASSLDGTVFSYEQYF TGTGCCAGCAGCTTAGACGGGACAGTTTTTTCCTACGAGCAGTACTTC
. TRBJ1-1 TRBV5-1 TRBD1 CASSLATGGSTEAFF TGCGCCAGCAGCTTGGCCACAGGGGGAAGCACTGAAGCTTTCTTT
. TRBJ1-1 TRBV2 . CATTTGLVNTEAFF TGTGCCACCACTACCGGACTGGTGAACACTGAAGCTTTCTTT
. TRBJ2-7 TRBV28 TRBD1 CASVVVRGTYEQYF TGTGCCAGCGTTGTTGTCAGGGGGACCTACGAGCAGTACTTC
. TRBJ2-5 TRBV27 TRBD2 CASSPYGLAGRQETQYF TGTGCCAGCAGTCCTTACGGACTAGCGGGACGTCAAGAGACCCAGTACTTC
. TRBJ2-7 TRBV5-1 TRBD2 CASSPGGLKFFYEQYF TGCGCCAGCAGCCCGGGAGGGCTAAAATTTTTCTACGAGCAGTACTTC
once TRBJ1-5 TRBV27 . CASRDPGALGNQPQHF TGTGCCAGCAGAGATCCAGGGGCTTTAGGGAATCAGCCCCAGCATTTT
once TRBJ1-6 TRBV19 TRBD1 CASSYRGRSNSPLHF TGTGCCAGTAGTTACAGGGGACGGAGTAATTCACCCCTCCACTTT
. TRBJ2-1 TRBV28 . CASSGIEQFF TGTGCCAGCAGCGGGATTGAGCAGTTCTTC
few TRBJ1-1 TRBV10-3 TRBD1 CATSTTGPDTEAFF TGTGCCACGAGCACGACAGGGCCGGACACTGAAGCTTTCTTT
. TRBJ1-2 TRBV6-5 . CASRRSGNYGYTF TGTGCCAGTCGGCGGTCGGGGAACTATGGCTACACCTTC
once TRBJ2-1 TRBV15 TRBD2 CATSRGYLVEGGRGNEQFF TGTGCCACCAGCAGAGGGTATCTGGTTGAGGGCGGGAGAGGCAATGAGCAGTTCTTC
. TRBJ1-2 TRBV7-2 . CASSAGGTGTGYTF TGTGCCAGCAGCGCCGGAGGAACAGGGACCGGCTACACCTTC
. TRBJ2-7 TRBV30 TRBD1 CAWSPYPGQGLNPYEQYF TGTGCCTGGAGTCCCTACCCCGGACAGGGGCTCAACCCCTACGAGCAGTACTTC
. TRBJ2-2 TRBV27 . CASTQDFYTGELFF TGTGCCAGCACCCAGGACTTCTACACCGGGGAGCTGTTTTTT
few TRBJ1-1 TRBV4-2 . CASSQGPGNTEAFF TGTGCCAGCAGCCAAGGCCCAGGGAACACTGAAGCTTTCTTT
once TRBJ2-7 TRBV7-2 . CASSLSQGIVYEQYF TGTGCCAGCAGCTTGAGTCAGGGTATTGTTTACGAGCAGTACTTC
. TRBJ1-4 TRBV19 TRBD1 CASSRPRGGDEKLFF TGTGCCAGTAGCCGCCCAAGAGGGGGCGATGAAAAACTGTTTTTT
. TRBJ1-2 TRBV2 . CASRTHRTAYGYTF TGTGCCAGCAGGACCCACCGGACAGCCTATGGCTACACCTTC
. TRBJ2-5 TRBV6-5 . CASSYSGQEETQYF TGTGCCAGCAGTTACTCGGGGCAGGAAGAGACCCAGTACTTC
. TRBJ1-5 TRBV28 . CASSLWGQGEQPQHF TGTGCCAGCAGTTTATGGGGGCAAGGGGAACAGCCCCAGCATTTT
. TRBJ1-2 TRBV18 . CASSPPEPMGYTF TGTGCCAGCTCACCACCAGAGCCTATGGGCTACACCTTC
. TRBJ2-3 TRBV5-1 . CASRPGPSTDTQYF TGCGCCAGCAGGCCAGGGCCTAGCACAGATACGCAGTATTTT
. TRBJ1-3 TRBV2 . CASSPNRGSGNTIYF TGTGCCAGCAGTCCTAATCGTGGCTCTGGAAACACCATATATTTT
. TRBJ2-5 TRBV6-5 . CASSQGGADETQYF TGTGCCAGCAGCCAAGGGGGGGCGGATGAGACCCAGTACTTC
once TRBJ1-1 TRBV4-3 . CASSRTGMNTEAFF TGCGCCAGCAGCCGGACGGGGATGAACACTGAAGCTTTCTTT
. TRBJ1-3 TRBV28 . CASSASLDRFQNTIYF TGTGCCAGCAGTGCCTCGCTCGACAGGTTCCAAAACACCATATATTTT
. TRBJ1-3 TRBV30 . CAWRGPGWGSGNTIYF TGTGCCTGGAGAGGGCCGGGATGGGGTTCTGGAAACACCATATATTTT
. TRBJ2-3 TRBV2 . CASSGDRSSTDTQYF TGTGCCAGTTCGGGCGACAGATCCTCCACAGATACGCAGTATTTT
. TRBJ2-7 TRBV7-9 . CASSSTGPGIYEQYF TGTGCCAGCAGCTCAACAGGGCCCGGGATCTACGAGCAGTACTTC
. TRBJ1-1 TRBV12-3/TRBV12-4 . CASSLRGTAFF TGTGCCAGCAGTTTAAGGGGAACGGCTTTCTTT
. TRBJ1-2 TRBV18 TRBD1 CASSSLDRGFNYGYTF TGTGCCAGCTCATCTCTGGACAGGGGGTTTAACTATGGCTACACCTTC
. TRBJ2-7 TRBV7-9 . CASSLVPGNEQYF TGTGCCAGCAGCTTAGTTCCGGGGAACGAGCAGTACTTC
. TRBJ1-1 TRBV29-1 . CSVDPRQAEAFF TGCAGCGTTGACCCCAGACAGGCTGAAGCTTTCTTT
. TRBJ2-6 TRBV11-2 TRBD1 CASSFAGGGANVLTF TGTGCCAGCAGCTTCGCAGGGGGTGGGGCCAACGTCCTGACTTTC
. TRBJ1-5 TRBV9 TRBD1 CASSVTGGDNQPQHF TGTGCCAGCAGCGTTACAGGGGGTGACAATCAGCCCCAGCATTTT
. TRBJ1-6 TRBV30 TRBD1 CAWRTRTGGLVLAPLHF TGTGCCTGGAGGACTAGGACAGGGGGCCTAGTACTGGCACCCCTCCACTTT
few TRBJ1-1 TRBV10-2 . CASRRGEGTEAFF TGCGCCAGCAGGAGGGGGGAGGGCACTGAAGCTTTCTTT
. TRBJ2-1 TRBV7-2 TRBD2 CASSKGLAGGPYNEQFF TGTGCCAGCAGCAAGGGACTAGCGGGAGGCCCTTACAATGAGCAGTTCTTC
. TRBJ2-2 TRBV5-1 . CASGPYSTGELFF TGCGCCAGCGGCCCCTACAGCACCGGGGAGCTGTTTTTT
. TRBJ2-4 TRBV11-2 . CASSLTVAKNIQYF TGTGCCAGCAGCTTAACGGTAGCCAAAAACATTCAGTACTTC
few TRBJ1-5 TRBV3-1/TRBV3-2 . CASSQSSNQPQHF TGTGCCAGCAGCCAATCGAGCAATCAGCCCCAGCATTTT
. TRBJ1-6 TRBV4-2 . CASSLQTGSTYNSPLHF TGTGCCAGCAGCCTGCAGACAGGTTCGACCTATAATTCACCCCTCCACTTT
few TRBJ1-2 TRBV10-1 . CATLRGEENYGYTF TGCGCCACCCTTCGCGGGGAGGAAAACTATGGCTACACCTTC